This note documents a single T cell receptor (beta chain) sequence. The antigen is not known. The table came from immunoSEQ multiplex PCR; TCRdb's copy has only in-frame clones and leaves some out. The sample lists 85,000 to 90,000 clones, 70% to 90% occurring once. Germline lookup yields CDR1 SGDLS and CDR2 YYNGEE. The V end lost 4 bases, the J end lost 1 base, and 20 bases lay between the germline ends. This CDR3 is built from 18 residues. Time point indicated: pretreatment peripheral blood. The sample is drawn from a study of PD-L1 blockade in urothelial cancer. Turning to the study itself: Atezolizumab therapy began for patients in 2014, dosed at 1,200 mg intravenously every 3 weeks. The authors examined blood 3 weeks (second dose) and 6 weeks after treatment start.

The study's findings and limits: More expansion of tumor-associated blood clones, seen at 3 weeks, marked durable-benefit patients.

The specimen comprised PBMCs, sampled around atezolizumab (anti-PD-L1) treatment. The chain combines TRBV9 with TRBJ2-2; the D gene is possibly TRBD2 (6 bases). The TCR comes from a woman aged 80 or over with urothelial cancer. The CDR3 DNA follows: TGTGCCAGCAGCACGTTGGAGGGGAGATTGATGAACACCGGGGAGCTGTTTTTT. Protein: CASSTLEGRLMNTGELFF.